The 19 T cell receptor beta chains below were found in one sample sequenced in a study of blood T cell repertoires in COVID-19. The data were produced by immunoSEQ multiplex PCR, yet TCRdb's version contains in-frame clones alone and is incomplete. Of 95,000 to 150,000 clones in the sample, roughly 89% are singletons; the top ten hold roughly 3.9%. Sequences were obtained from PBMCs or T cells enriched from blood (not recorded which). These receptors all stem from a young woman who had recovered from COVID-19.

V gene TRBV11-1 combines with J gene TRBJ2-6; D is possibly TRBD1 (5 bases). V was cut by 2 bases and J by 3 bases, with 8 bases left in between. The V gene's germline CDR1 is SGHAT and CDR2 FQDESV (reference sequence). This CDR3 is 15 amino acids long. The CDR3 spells CASSLRGSGANVLTF. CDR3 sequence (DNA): TGTGCCAGCAGCTTAAGGGGTAGTGGGGCCAACGTCCTGACTTTC.

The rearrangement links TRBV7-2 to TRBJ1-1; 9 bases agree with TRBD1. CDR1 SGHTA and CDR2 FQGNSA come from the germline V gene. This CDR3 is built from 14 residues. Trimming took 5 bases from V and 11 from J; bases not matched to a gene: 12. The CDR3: CASSPHPSGTGAFF. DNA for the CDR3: TGTGCCAGCAGCCCCCACCCGTCCGGGACAGGGGCTTTCTTT.

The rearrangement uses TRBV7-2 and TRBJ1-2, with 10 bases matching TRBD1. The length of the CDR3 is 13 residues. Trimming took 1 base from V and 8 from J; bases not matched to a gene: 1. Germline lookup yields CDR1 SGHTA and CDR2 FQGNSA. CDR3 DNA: TGTGCCAGCAGCTTAGGACAGGGGGCGGGCTACACCTTC. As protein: CASSLGQGAGYTF. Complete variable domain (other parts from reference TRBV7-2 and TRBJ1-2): GAGVSQSPSNKVTEKGKDVELRCDPISGHTALYWYRQSLGQGLEFLIYFQGNSAPDKSGLPSDRFSAERTGGSVSTLTIQRTQQEDSAVYLCASSLGQGAGYTFGSGTRLTVV.

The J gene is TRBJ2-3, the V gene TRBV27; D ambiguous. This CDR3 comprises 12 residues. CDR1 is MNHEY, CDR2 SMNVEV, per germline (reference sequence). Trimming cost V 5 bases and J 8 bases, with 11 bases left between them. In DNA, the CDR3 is TGTGCCAGCAGTCCATCCCCCGGTACGCAGTATTTT. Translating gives CASSPSPGTQYF.

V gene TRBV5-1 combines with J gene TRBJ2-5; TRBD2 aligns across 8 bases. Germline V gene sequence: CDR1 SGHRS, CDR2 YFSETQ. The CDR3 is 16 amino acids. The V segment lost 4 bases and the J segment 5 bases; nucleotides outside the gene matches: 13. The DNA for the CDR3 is TGCGCCAGCAGCCTCCGGTTGAGCGGGAGTACGGAGACCCAGTACTTC. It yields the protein CASSLRLSGSTETQYF.

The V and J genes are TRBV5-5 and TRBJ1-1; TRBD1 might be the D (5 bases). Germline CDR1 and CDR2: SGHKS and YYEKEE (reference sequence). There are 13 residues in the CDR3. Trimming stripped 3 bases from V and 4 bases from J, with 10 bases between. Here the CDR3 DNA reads TGTGCCAGCAGCTGGACCAGGGTCACTGAAGCTTTCTTT. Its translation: CASSWTRVTEAFF.

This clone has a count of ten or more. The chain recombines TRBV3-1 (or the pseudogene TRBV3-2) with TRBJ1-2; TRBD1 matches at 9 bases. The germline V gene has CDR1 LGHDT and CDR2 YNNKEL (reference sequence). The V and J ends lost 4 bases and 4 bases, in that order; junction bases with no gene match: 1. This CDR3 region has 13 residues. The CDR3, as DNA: TGTGCCAGCAGCCCGACAGGGGGCTATGGCTACACCTTC. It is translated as CASSPTGGYGYTF.

The CDR3 DNA sequence: TGTGCCAGTAGTAGTCAGGGGATCGGCACTGAAGCTTTCTTT. Translating it yields CASSSQGIGTEAFF. This chain joins TRBV19 and TRBJ1-1; a weak D match, TRBD1 (6 bases). The CDR3 is 14 amino acids. Trimming stripped 4 bases from V and 4 bases from J, with 13 bases between. The germline V gene encodes CDR1 LNHDA and CDR2 SQIVND (reference sequence).

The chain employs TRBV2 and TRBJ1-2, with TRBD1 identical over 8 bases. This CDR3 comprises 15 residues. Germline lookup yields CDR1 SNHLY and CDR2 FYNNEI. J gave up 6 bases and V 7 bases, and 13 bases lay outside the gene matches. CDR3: CASTGTGSPFDGYTF. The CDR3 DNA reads TGTGCCAGCACCGGGACAGGCTCCCCCTTCGATGGCTACACCTTC. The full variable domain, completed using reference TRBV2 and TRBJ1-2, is EPEVTQTPSHQVTQMGQEVILRCVPISNHLYFYWYRQILGQKVEFLVSFYNNEISEKSEIFDDQFSVERPDGSNFTLKIRSTKLEDSAMYFCASTGTGSPFDGYTFGSGTRLTVV.

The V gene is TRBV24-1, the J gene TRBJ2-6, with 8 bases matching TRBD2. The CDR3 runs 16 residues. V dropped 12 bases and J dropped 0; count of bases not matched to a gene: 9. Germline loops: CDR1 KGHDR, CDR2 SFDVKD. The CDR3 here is CAPRGVLNSGANVLTF. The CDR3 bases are TGTGCCCCGCGGGGGGTCCTAAACTCTGGGGCCAACGTCCTGACTTTC.

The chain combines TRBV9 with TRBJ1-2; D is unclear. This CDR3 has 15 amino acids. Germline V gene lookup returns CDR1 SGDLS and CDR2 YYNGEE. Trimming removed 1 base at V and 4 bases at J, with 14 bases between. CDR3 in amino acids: CASSVTPDPFYGYTF. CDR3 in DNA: TGTGCCAGCAGCGTAACTCCCGATCCGTTCTATGGCTACACCTTC.

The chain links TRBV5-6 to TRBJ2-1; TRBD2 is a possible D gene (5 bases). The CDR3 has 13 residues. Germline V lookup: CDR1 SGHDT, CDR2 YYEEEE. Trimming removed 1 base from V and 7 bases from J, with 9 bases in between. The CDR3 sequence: CASSLRRGNEQFF. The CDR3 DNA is TGTGCCAGCAGCTTGAGGCGCGGGAATGAGCAGTTCTTC.

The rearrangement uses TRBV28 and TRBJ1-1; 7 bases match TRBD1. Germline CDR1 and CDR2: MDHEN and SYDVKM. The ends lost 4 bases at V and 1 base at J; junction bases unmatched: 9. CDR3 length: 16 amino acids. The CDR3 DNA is TGTGCCAGCAGTTCGGGCGGGACAGCTACGAACACTGAAGCTTTCTTT. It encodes CASSSGGTATNTEAFF. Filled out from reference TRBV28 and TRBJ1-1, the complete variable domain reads DVKVTQSSRYLVKRTGEKVFLECVQDMDHENMFWYRQDPGLGLRLIYFSYDVKMKEKGDIPEGYSVSREKKERFSLILESASTNQTSMYLCASSSGGTATNTEAFFGQGTRLTVV.

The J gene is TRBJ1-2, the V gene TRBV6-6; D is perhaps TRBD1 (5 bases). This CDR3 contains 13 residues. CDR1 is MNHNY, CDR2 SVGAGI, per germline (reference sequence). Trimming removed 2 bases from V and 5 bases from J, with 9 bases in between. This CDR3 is CASSYVRDYGYTF. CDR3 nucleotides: TGTGCCAGCAGTTACGTCAGGGATTATGGCTACACCTTC.

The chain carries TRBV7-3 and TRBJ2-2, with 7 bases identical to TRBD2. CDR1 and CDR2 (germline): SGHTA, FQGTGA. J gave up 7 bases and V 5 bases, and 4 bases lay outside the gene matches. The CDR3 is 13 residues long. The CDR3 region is CASSPERGGELFF. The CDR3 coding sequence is TGTGCCAGCAGCCCGGAGCGGGGCGGGGAGCTGTTTTTT.

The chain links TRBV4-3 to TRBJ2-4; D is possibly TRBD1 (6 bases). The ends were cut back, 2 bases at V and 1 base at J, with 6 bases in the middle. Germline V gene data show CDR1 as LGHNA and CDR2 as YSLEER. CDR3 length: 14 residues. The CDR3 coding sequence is TGCGCCAGCAGCCAACAGGGGGCCAAAAACATTCAGTACTTC. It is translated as CASSQQGAKNIQYF.

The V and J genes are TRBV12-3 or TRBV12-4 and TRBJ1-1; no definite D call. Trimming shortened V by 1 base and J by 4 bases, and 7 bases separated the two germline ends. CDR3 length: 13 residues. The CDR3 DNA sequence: TGTGCCAGCAGTTTAGAGAGGTCCACTGAAGCTTTCTTT. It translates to CASSLERSTEAFF.

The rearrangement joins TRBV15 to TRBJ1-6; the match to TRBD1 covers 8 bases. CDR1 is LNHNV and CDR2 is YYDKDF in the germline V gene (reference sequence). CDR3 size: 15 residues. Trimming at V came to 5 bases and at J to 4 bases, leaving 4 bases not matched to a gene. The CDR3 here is CATSQRTGYNSPLHF. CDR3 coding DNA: TGTGCCACCAGCCAAAGGACAGGGTATAATTCACCCCTCCACTTT.

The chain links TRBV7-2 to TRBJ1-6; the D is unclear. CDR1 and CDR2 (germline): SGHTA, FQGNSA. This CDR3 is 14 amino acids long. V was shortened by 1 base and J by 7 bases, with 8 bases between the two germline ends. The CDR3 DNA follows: TGTGCCAGCAGCTTAGTTGGCCTGAATTCACCCCTCCACTTT. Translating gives CASSLVGLNSPLHF.